There are a few counts of the clone carrying this TCR beta chain. MiXCR, run by TCRdb on the 5' RACE reads, gives a single entry per CDR3 protein. The table includes fewer than 550,000 distinct CDR3 sequences, 13% to 15% detected once. The germline V and J ends were trimmed by 6 bases and 4 bases, with 4 bases remaining between them. The length of the CDR3 is 12 residues. Germline CDR1 reads MDHEN; CDR2 reads SYDVKM. The data belong to a study of identical twins. The same sample was also used in a study of yellow fever vaccine responses in identical twins.

The sequencing sample was made of CD4+ T cells sorted from blood. The rearrangement links TRBV28 to TRBJ1-6; D unresolved. The sequence derives from a woman aged 18-29 years in good health. CDR3 bases: TGTGCCAGCAGGATATATAATTCACCCCTCCACTTT. It is translated as CASRIYNSPLHF.